This T cell receptor (beta chain) was identified during a study of cytomegalovirus exposure and HLA in healthy donors. Findings of the study overall: In a later analysis, TCR beta V- and J-gene trimming showed a link to a missense DCLRE1C variant.

Concerning this clone itself: The antigen is not known.

Germline assignment: CDR1 SGHDT and CDR2 YYEEEE. The CDR3 spans 15 residues. V was clipped by 3 bases and J by 1 base; unmatched bases: 3. PCR used 60 Vbeta primers and 13 Jbeta primers. Assay used: immunoSEQ multiplex PCR; TCRdb lists only in-frame clones, some missing. In the table there are more than 55,000 clones, roughly 74% of which are singletons. Specimen: PBMCs. This chain links TRBV5-6 with TRBJ2-1, with 8 bases identical to TRBD2. This clonotype originated in an older woman in good health and CMV-seropositive. This CDR3 is CASSYSGESYNEQFF. DNA for the CDR3: TGTGCCAGCAGCTATAGCGGGGAGTCCTACAATGAGCAGTTCTTC. The full variable domain, with the rest looked up from reference TRBV5-6 and TRBJ2-1, is DAGVTQSPTHLIKTRGQQVTLRCSPKSGHDTVSWYQQALGQGPQFIFQYYEEEERQRGNFPDRFSGHQFPNYSSELNVNALLLGDSALYLCASSYSGESYNEQFFGPGTRLTVL.